The sequence of this TCR beta chain was determined in a study of blood T cell repertoires in COVID-19. Study background: Sample material is recorded as cDNA or gDNA derived from T cells, B-cell-depleted T cells, or PBMCs.

As processed by the authors: Estimation of nucleated cell counts was performed using reference gene primer amplification. The repertoire was sequenced with immunoSEQ multiplex PCR; TCRdb's copy has only in-frame clones and lacks some. Clone size and V and J calls were adopted from that table, with D and trimming inferred from the DNA. The sample has about 130,000 clones; approximately 88% are singletons. The length of the CDR3 is 15 residues. J gave up 1 base and V 5 bases, and 2 bases lay outside the gene matches. Per the germline V gene, CDR1 is SGHNT and CDR2 is YENEEA. The V call is TRBV11-3, the J call TRBJ2-6; 7 bases are shared with TRBD2. The clonotype comes from a man aged 45-65 years with acute or convalescent COVID-19. Source material: peripheral blood. The CDR3 region is CASSKAGSGANVLTF. DNA of the CDR3: TGTGCCAGCAGCAAAGCGGGGTCTGGGGCCAACGTCCTGACTTTC.